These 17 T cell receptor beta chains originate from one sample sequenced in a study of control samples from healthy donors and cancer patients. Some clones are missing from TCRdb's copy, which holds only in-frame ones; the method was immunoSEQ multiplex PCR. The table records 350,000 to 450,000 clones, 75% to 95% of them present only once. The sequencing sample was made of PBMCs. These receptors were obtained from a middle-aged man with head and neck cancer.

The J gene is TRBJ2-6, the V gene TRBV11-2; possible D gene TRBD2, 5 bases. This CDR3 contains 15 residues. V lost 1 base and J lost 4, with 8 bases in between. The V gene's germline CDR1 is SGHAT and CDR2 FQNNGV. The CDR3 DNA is TGTGCCAGCAGCTTAGCCTCGGGAGGGGCCAACGTCCTGACTTTC. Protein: CASSLASGGANVLTF.

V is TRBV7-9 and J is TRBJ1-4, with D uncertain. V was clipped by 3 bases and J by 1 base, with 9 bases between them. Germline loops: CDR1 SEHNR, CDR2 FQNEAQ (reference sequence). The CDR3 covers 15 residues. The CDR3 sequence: CASSFRGGTNEKLFF. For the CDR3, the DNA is TGTGCCAGCAGCTTTCGAGGTGGAACTAATGAAAAACTGTTTTTT.

The CDR3 is CAWSVTSGGISGYTF. DNA for the CDR3: TGTGCCTGGAGTGTAACAAGTGGGGGAATTAGTGGCTACACCTTC. The chain recombines TRBV30 with TRBJ1-2; a possible D gene is TRBD1 (5 bases). V lost 0 bases, J lost 7 bases, and 18 bases lay in between. This CDR3 has 15 amino acids. The germline gives CDR1 GTSNPN, CDR2 SVGIG (reference sequence).

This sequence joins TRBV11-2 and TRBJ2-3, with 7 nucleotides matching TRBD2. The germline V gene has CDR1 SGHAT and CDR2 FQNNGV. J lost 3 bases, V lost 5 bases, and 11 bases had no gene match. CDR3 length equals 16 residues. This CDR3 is CASSQPLAEGTDTQYF. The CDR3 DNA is TGTGCCAGCAGCCAACCTCTAGCGGAAGGAACAGATACGCAGTATTTT.

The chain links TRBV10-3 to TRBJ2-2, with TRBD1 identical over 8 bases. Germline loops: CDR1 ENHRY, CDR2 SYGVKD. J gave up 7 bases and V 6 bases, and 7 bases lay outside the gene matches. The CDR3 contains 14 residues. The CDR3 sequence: CAIRPDRGVGELFF. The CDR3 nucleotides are TGTGCCATCAGGCCCGACAGGGGTGTCGGGGAGCTGTTTTTT.

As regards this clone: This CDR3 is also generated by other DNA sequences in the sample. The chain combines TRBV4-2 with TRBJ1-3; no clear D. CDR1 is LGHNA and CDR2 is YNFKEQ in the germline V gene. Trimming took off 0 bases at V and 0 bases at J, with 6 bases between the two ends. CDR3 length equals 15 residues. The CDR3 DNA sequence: TGTGCCAGCAGCCAAGAAAGATTCTCTGGAAACACCATATATTTT. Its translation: CASSQERFSGNTIYF.

The CDR3 protein is CASSFRQGPSYNEQFF. CDR3 DNA sequence: TGTGCCAGCAGCTTCCGACAGGGACCATCCTACAATGAGCAGTTCTTC. The chain recombines TRBV21-1 with TRBJ2-1; TRBD1, the D gene given by the table, was not confirmed from the DNA. TRBV21-1 is listed as a pseudogene. The length of the CDR3 is 16 residues.

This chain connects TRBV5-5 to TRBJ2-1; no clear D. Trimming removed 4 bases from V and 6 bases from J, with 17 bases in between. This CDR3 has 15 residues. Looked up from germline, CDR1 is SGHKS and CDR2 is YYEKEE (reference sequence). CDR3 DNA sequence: TGTGCCAGCAGCCCACCACCTCAACCCGGCAATGAGCAGTTCTTC. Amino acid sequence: CASSPPPQPGNEQFF.

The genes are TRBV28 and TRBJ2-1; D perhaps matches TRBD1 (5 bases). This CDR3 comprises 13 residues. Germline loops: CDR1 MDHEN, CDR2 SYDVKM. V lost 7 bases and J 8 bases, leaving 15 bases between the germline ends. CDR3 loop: CASNQGSRYEQFF. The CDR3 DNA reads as TGTGCCAGCAACCAGGGCTCCCGGTATGAGCAGTTCTTC.

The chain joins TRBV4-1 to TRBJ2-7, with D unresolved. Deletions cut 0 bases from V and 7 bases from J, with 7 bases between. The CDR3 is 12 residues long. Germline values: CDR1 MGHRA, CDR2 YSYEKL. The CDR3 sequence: CASSQESGEQYF. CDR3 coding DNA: TGCGCCAGCAGCCAAGAATCTGGGGAGCAGTACTTC.

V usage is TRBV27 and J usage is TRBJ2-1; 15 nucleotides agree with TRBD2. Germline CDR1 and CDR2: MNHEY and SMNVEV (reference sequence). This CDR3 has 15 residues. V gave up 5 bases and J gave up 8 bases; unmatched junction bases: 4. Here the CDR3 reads CASSTGLAGGDEQFF. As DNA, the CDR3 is TGTGCCAGCAGTACGGGACTAGCGGGGGGAGATGAGCAGTTCTTC.

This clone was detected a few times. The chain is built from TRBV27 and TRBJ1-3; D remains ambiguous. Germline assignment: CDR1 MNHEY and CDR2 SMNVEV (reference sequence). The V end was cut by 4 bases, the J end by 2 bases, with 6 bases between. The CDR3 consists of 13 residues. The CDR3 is CASSSNTGNTIYF. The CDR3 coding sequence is TGTGCCAGCAGTTCCAACACTGGAAACACCATATATTTT.

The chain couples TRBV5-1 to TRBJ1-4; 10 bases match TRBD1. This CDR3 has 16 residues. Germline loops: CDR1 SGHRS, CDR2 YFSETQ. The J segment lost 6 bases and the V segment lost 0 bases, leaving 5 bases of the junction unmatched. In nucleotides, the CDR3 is TGCGCCAGCAGCTTGGCGCCCGGACAGGGGGATGAAAAACTGTTTTTT. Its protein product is CASSLAPGQGDEKLFF.

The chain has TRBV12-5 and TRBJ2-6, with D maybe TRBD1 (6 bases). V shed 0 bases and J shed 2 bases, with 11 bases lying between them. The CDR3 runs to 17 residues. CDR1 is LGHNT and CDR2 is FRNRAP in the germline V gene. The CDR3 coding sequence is TGTGCTAGTGGTTTGGTCGGAAGGGGGACTGGGGCCAACGTCCTGACTTTC. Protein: CASGLVGRGTGANVLTF.

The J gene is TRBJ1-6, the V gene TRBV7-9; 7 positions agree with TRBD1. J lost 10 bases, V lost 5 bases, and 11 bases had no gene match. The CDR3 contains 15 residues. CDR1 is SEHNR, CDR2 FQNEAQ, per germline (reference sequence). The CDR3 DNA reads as TGTGCCAGCAGCCTGGGAGGGGACAGAGGCTCACCCCTCCACTTT. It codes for CASSLGGDRGSPLHF.

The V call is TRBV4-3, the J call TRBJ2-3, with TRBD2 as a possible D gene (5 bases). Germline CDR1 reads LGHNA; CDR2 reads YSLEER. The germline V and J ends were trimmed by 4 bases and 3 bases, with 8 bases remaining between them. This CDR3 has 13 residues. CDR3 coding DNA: TGCGCCAGCAGCCTAACTAGAACAGATACGCAGTATTTT. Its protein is CASSLTRTDTQYF.

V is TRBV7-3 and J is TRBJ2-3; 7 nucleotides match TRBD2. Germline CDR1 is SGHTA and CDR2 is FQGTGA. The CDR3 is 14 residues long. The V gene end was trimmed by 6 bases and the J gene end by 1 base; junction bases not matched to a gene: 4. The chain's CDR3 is CASSRGVGTDTQYF. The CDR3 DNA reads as TGTGCCAGCAGTCGGGGGGTTGGCACAGATACGCAGTATTTT. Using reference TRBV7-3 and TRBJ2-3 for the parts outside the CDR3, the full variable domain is GAGVSQTPSNKVTEKGKYVELRCDPISGHTALYWYRQSLGQGPEFLIYFQGTGAADDSGLPNDRFFAVRPEGSVSTLKIQRTERGDSAVYLCASSRGVGTDTQYFGPGTRLTVL.